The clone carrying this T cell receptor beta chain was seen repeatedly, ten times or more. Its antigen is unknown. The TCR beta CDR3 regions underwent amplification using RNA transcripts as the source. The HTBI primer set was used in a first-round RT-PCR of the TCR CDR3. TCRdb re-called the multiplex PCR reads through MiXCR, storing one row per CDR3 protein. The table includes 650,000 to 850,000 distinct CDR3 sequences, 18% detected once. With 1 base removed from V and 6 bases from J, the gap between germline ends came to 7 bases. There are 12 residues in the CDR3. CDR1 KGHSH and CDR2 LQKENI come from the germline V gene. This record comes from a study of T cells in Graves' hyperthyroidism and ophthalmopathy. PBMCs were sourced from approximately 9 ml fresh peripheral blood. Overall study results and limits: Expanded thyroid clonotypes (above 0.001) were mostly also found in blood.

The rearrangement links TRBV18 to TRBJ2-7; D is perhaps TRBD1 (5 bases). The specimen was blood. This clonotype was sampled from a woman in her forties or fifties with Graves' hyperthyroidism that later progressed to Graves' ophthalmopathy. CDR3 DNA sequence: TGTGCCAGCTCACCACGACAGCGCGAGCAGTACTTC. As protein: CASSPRQREQYF. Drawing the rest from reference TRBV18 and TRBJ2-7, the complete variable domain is NAGVMQNPRHLVRRRGQEARLRCSPMKGHSHVYWYRQLPEEGLKFMVYLQKENIIDESGMPKERFSAEFPKEGPSILRIQQVVRGDSAAYFCASSPRQREQYFGPGTRLTVT.